This entry features one T cell receptor beta chain sequence. Original handling: Researchers report that nucleated cell counts were estimated from reference gene primer amplification. Here immunoSEQ multiplex PCR was the method, and the copy in TCRdb shows in-frame clones only, minus some. From that table come the V and J calls and clone size; the DNA was used to work out D and trimming. Of some 83,000 clones in the sample, almost 85% were seen once. This entry is derived from a study of blood T cell repertoires in COVID-19. Study-wide background: Acute and convalescent COVID-19 samples came from the United States, Italy and Spain. PBMCs, B-cell-depleted T cells, or T cells provided the cDNA or gDNA that made up the material.

The sequenced material came from peripheral blood. This receptor was taken from a human donor in a cohort sampled during active COVID-19.

CDR3 coding DNA: TGTGCCAGCAGTGACAAGAACACTGAAGCTTTCTTT. Amino acids: CASSDKNTEAFF. V gene TRBV25-1 combines with J gene TRBJ1-1; no firm D call. The germline gives CDR1 MGHDK, CDR2 SYGVNS. Trimming cost V 3 bases and J 1 base, with 3 bases left between them. This CDR3 has 12 amino acids.